A single sample gave rise to the 5 T cell receptor beta chains below, sequenced in a study of siplizumab effects on memory and regulatory T cells. The table came from immunoSEQ multiplex PCR; TCRdb's copy has only in-frame clones and leaves some out. Counted here are about 66,000 clones, 95% to 98% occurring once; the ten biggest clones make up about 0.1%. The sequenced material came from naive CD8+ T cells sorted from blood. The receptors stem from a human donor in good health.

The chain is built from TRBV5-4 and TRBJ2-3; TRBD1 matches 7 bases. Germline assignment: CDR1 SGHNT and CDR2 YYREEE (reference sequence). The CDR3 sequence is 16 residues long. The V segment lost 2 bases and the J segment 4 bases; nucleotides outside the gene matches: 10. The CDR3 is CASSLSRQGVADTQYF. The CDR3 region has the DNA TGTGCCAGCAGCTTATCCCGACAGGGAGTCGCAGATACGCAGTATTTT.

The chain joins TRBV11-1 to TRBJ2-1, with 7 bases fitting TRBD2. The CDR3 extends over 16 amino acids. V shed 5 bases, J shed 4 bases, and the junction held 11 bases outside the gene matches. Germline V gene sequence: CDR1 SGHAT, CDR2 FQDESV (reference sequence). The chain's CDR3 is CASSPAHGGKYNEQFF. CDR3 nucleotide sequence: TGTGCCAGCAGCCCCGCACACGGGGGGAAATACAATGAGCAGTTCTTC.

This chain uses TRBV9 with TRBJ2-7; TRBD2 might be the D (5 bases). CDR3 size: 13 residues. CDR1 and CDR2 from the germline V gene are SGDLS and YYNGEE. V was cut by 0 bases and J by 6 bases, with 10 bases left in between. The CDR3 DNA reads TGTGCCAGCAGCGTAGTGCTGGGGAGCGAGCAGTACTTC. This encodes CASSVVLGSEQYF.

The V gene is TRBV19, the J gene TRBJ2-6; D is ambiguous. The CDR3 has 14 residues. Trimming removed 5 bases at V and 0 bases at J, with 5 bases between. Germline CDR1 and CDR2: LNHDA and SQIVND (reference sequence). CDR3 in amino acids: CASSLLSGANVLTF. CDR3 DNA: TGTGCCAGTAGTTTACTCTCTGGGGCCAACGTCCTGACTTTC.

The rearrangement joins TRBV9 to TRBJ2-7, with D tentatively TRBD2 (6 bases). This CDR3 spans 12 amino acids. CDR1 and CDR2 (germline): SGDLS, YYNGEE. The V end was cut by 3 bases, the J end by 7 bases, with 11 bases between. In nucleotides, the CDR3 is TGTGCCAGCAGCGCCGGTGGAGGGGAGCAGTACTTC. The encoded protein is CASSAGGGEQYF.